This entry lists 13 T cell receptor beta chains sequenced from one sample in a study of blood T cell repertoires in COVID-19. Sequenced by immunoSEQ multiplex PCR; TCRdb stores in-frame clones only, minus some. The sample has around 200,000 clones; roughly 80% are singletons. Material for sequencing was peripheral blood. Receptor source: a woman in her forties or fifties with acute or convalescent COVID-19.

The count of this clone is one. V is TRBV6-5 and J is TRBJ1-2, with a tentative D call TRBD1 (5 bases). Trimming cost V 2 bases and J 6 bases, with 13 bases left between them. The CDR3 totals 14 residues. The germline gives CDR1 MNHEY, CDR2 SVGAGI. CDR3 region: CASSYNGQDNGYTF. The CDR3 DNA is TGTGCCAGCAGTTACAATGGACAAGATAATGGCTACACCTTC.

The J gene is TRBJ2-7, the V gene TRBV5-6, with TRBD1 matching 12 bases. The CDR3 spans 17 residues. Germline V gives CDR1 SGHDT, CDR2 YYEEEE. The J segment lost 7 bases and the V segment lost 0 bases, leaving 11 bases of the junction unmatched. The CDR3 bases are TGTGCCAGCAGCTTGGCCGGGACAGGGGGCGAGTCAAAAGAGCAGTACTTC. It yields the protein CASSLAGTGGESKEQYF.

The chain links TRBV28 to TRBJ1-2, with TRBD1 matching over 10 bases. The CDR3 is made up of 14 amino acids. Germline-derived CDR1 and CDR2 are MDHEN and SYDVKM. V gave up 8 bases and J gave up 2 bases; unmatched junction bases: 5. Here the CDR3 DNA reads TGTGCCAGCCAAAAGGACAGGGGGAACTATGGCTACACCTTC. This codes for CASQKDRGNYGYTF.

The chain is built from TRBV6-5 and TRBJ1-2; no clear D gene. Between the trimmed V and J ends, which lost 6 bases and 4 bases, there was a span of 12 bases. From germline, CDR1 is MNHEY and CDR2 SVGAGI. The CDR3 contains 13 residues. DNA for the CDR3: TGTGCCAGCAGCCAGACATCGACCTATGGCTACACCTTC. Amino acid sequence: CASSQTSTYGYTF.

The chain has TRBV4-1 and TRBJ1-2; 9 nucleotides match TRBD1. CDR3 length equals 16 residues. Germline values: CDR1 MGHRA, CDR2 YSYEKL. The J segment lost 0 bases and the V segment lost 5 bases, leaving 7 bases of the junction unmatched. The CDR3 region is CASSTEGQGANYGYTF. The CDR3 DNA follows: TGCGCCAGCAGCACGGAGGGACAGGGAGCTAACTATGGCTACACCTTC.

This chain connects TRBV7-9 to TRBJ2-7; the match to TRBD2 covers 10 bases. The germline gives CDR1 SEHNR, CDR2 FQNEAQ (reference sequence). With V trimmed by 9 bases and J by 1 base, 3 bases remained unmatched. The CDR3 sequence is 13 residues long. CDR3 sequence: CASQREGSYEQYF. CDR3 DNA sequence: TGTGCCAGTCAGCGGGAGGGGTCCTACGAGCAGTACTTC.

This clone was counted a few times. The rearrangement uses TRBV7-2 and TRBJ2-3, with D possibly TRBD2 on 6 matching bases. Trimming removed 4 bases from V and 10 bases from J, with 12 bases in between. Germline V CDR1 and CDR2: SGHTA, FQGNSA. This CDR3 contains 12 residues. CDR3 bases: TGTGCCAGCAGCTCCCCCGGGGGTGCGCAGTATTTT. Protein sequence: CASSSPGGAQYF.

The chain links TRBV6-5 to TRBJ1-4, with D unresolved. The CDR3 is 15 residues long. CDR1 and CDR2 from the germline V gene are MNHEY and SVGAGI. Between the trimmed V and J ends, which lost 6 bases and 0 bases, there was a span of 11 bases. The CDR3, as DNA: TGTGCCAGCAGGGCCATTTATGCAACTAATGAAAAACTGTTTTTT. Its protein product is CASRAIYATNEKLFF.

The CDR3 sequence: CASSYNRASYEQYF. CDR3 DNA sequence: TGTGCCAGCAGCTATAACAGGGCCTCCTACGAGCAGTACTTC. The J gene is TRBJ2-7, the V gene TRBV5-8; perhaps TRBD1 as D (6 bases). This CDR3 is 14 amino acids long. Germline CDR1 is SGHTS and CDR2 is YDEGEE. Trimming cost V 3 bases and J 0 bases, with 10 bases left between them.

This chain connects TRBV6-5 to TRBJ1-5; possible D gene TRBD1, 6 bases. This CDR3 contains 13 residues. Germline V gives CDR1 MNHEY, CDR2 SVGAGI. V lost 7 bases to trimming and J lost 3 bases, with 10 bases between them. The CDR3 spells CASMRTDNQPQHF. Written as DNA, the CDR3 is TGTGCCAGCATGAGGACAGACAATCAGCCCCAGCATTTT.

The chain's CDR3 is CASSQGGLRNYGYTF. The CDR3, as DNA: TGTGCCAGCAGCCAAGGGGGACTCCGTAACTATGGCTACACCTTC. The gene calls are TRBV3-1 (or the pseudogene TRBV3-2) and TRBJ1-2; TRBD1 might be the D (5 bases). Germline CDR1 is LGHDT and CDR2 is YNNKEL (reference sequence). Trimming shortened V by 1 base and J by 1 base, and 10 bases separated the two germline ends. The CDR3 runs to 15 residues.

The CDR3 coding sequence is TGTGCCAGCAGCTTGTTGTCAACAACTAATGAAAAACTGTTTTTT. It is translated as CASSLLSTTNEKLFF. The V gene is TRBV5-6, the J gene TRBJ1-4; D not resolved. The CDR3 consists of 15 residues. Looked up from germline, CDR1 is SGHDT and CDR2 is YYEEEE. Between the trimmed V and J ends, which lost 1 base and 0 bases, there was a span of 7 bases.

The J gene is TRBJ2-3, the V gene TRBV2; 12 nucleotides agree with TRBD1. CDR1 SNHLY and CDR2 FYNNEI come from the germline V gene. V was clipped by 5 bases and J by 5 bases; unmatched bases: 2. The CDR3 covers 14 residues. The CDR3 loop is CASSRDRGRDTQYF. Here the CDR3 DNA reads TGTGCCAGCAGTCGGGACAGGGGGCGAGATACGCAGTATTTT.